Below, 2 T cell receptor beta chains from the same sample are listed, as sequenced in a study of blood T cell repertoires in COVID-19. TCRdb's table, derived via immunoSEQ multiplex PCR, lists solely in-frame clones and lacks some. The repertoire includes about 350,000 clones, about nine tenths of them detected once, and roughly a tenth sits in the top ten. The sequencing input was peripheral blood. These TCRs come from a man aged 25-40 years with COVID-19, enrolled during active disease.

This clone was recorded a few times. The chain uses TRBV6-5 and TRBJ1-1, with D maybe TRBD1 (5 bases). Germline-derived CDR1 and CDR2 are MNHEY and SVGAGI. The CDR3 length is 15 residues. Trimming cost V 3 bases and J 2 bases, with 13 bases left between them. Written as DNA, the CDR3 is TGTGCCAGCAGTTATTCACACAGGCTAAACACTGAAGCTTTCTTT. As protein: CASSYSHRLNTEAFF.

The CDR3, as DNA: TGTGCCAGCAACACCGCCCGTACAGGGGGCACTGGAAACACCATATATTTT. It specifies CASNTARTGGTGNTIYF. V gene TRBV28 combines with J gene TRBJ1-3; 9 bases map to TRBD1. Trimming cost V 7 bases and J 2 bases; bases outside gene matches: 12. This CDR3 is 17 amino acids long. Looked up from germline, CDR1 is MDHEN and CDR2 is SYDVKM.